This TCR beta chain derives from a study of shared clonotypes between healthy human individuals. Assay used: immunoSEQ multiplex PCR; TCRdb lists only in-frame clones, some missing. The sample lists around 1.4 million clones, about 98.5% seen once, with approximately 0.4% in the top ten. Trimming took 0 bases from V and 4 from J, leaving 19 bases between them. The length of the CDR3 is 16 residues. Germline loops: CDR1 SQVTM, CDR2 ANQGSEA. A word on this clone: Its antigen is unknown.

Study-wide results and caveats: Across four donors, naive CD4 shared around 5%, naive CD8 under 4%, memory CD4 more than 2%, memory CD8 approximately 0.4%.

The sample was naive CD4+ T cells sorted from blood. Subset specified: CD45RA+ positively selected. The receptor was isolated from a man aged 25 to 45 in good health. The chain has TRBV29-1 and TRBJ2-7; D could derive from TRBD1 or TRBD2 (5 bases each). The CDR3 nucleotides read TGCAGCGTTGAAGATTCGTTTGGGACGAGTTCTTACGAGCAGTACTTC. Translating gives CSVEDSFGTSSYEQYF.